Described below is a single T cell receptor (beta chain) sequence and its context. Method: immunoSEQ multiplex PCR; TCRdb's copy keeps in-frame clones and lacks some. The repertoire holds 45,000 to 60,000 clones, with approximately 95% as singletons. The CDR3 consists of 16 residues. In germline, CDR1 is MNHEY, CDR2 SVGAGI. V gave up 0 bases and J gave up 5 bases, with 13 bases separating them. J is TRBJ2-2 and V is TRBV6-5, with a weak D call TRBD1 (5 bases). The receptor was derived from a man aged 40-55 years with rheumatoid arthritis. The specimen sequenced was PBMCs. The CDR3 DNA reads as TGTGCCAGCAGTTACTCCTTGACAGTAGGAACCGGGGAGCTGTTTTTT. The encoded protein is CASSYSLTVGTGELFF.